The rows below give T cell receptor beta chains drawn from one sample of a study of control samples from healthy donors and cancer patients. TCRdb keeps only in-frame clones here, not all; method: immunoSEQ multiplex PCR. Among about 130,000 clones listed, about nine tenths were seen once. Sequencing input: blood. Receptors were obtained from a man aged 35-49 years in good health. The conserved cysteine and the conserved F or W are not part of the CDR3 here.

V | CDR3
TRBV7-2 | ASNSEGRRTGELF
TRBV9 | ASSARTSGDTQY
TRBV28 | ALRENMNTEAF
TRBV7-3 | ASSGTGASARF
TRBV7-3 | ASSYTQGNEQF
TRBV2 | ASSGGITEAF
TRBV5-1 | ASSRGGRYEQY
TRBV27 | ASSFVIGTTGELF
TRBV27 | ASRSGQGVRAF
TRBV2 | ASSERGGVGTQY
TRBV7-2 | ASSSDRLVSEQF
TRBV11-2 | ASSSGPNEGKLF
TRBV30 | AWRALNTEAF
TRBV7-8 | ASSLWDAKSTDTQY
TRBV3-1/TRBV3-2 | ASSQGKNIQY
TRBV27 | ASSFFSGSYNSPLH
TRBV7-8 | ASSLWAGADQPQH
TRBV5-1 | ASSLGGGTEAF
TRBV7-9 | ASSLPIGEGYGNTIY
TRBV4-2 | ASSPDLYGYT
TRBV7-9 | ASSFIPDTQY
TRBV3-1/TRBV3-2 | ASSQHTGTAYGYT
TRBV10-3 | AISVSLNTEAF
TRBV12-3/TRBV12-4 | ASSLSGTEST
TRBV5-1 | ASSLDRGYYGYT
TRBV7-9 | ASSTRQGTEAF
TRBV7-3 | ASSLTGAREQF
TRBV18 | ASSPQGSSYNEQF
TRBV3-1/TRBV3-2 | ASSQERNQPQH
TRBV24-1 | ATSPGQGYTDTQY
TRBV4-2 | ASSQAGYSNQPQH
TRBV18 | ASSKDRVVRDTEAF
TRBV18 | ASSPPGTPNYEQY
TRBV7-3 | ASSEGQNYGYT
TRBV19 | ASRDKINTEAF
TRBV6-5 | ASLSLGLTTQY
TRBV4-1 | ASSQDNRKGSYEQY
TRBV5-1 | ASSVGGETQY
TRBV5-1 | ASSLESANYGYT
TRBV9 | ASSVGVAGGYEQY
TRBV19 | ASRAQGISANYGYT
TRBV7-9 | ASSLAVIGYT
TRBV7-7 | ASSSSTGGIGTQY
TRBV5-4 | ASSLDRQETQY
TRBV28 | ASGLAGETGELF
TRBV7-2 | ASSLVRGLSSYNEQF
TRBV5-1 | ASSFDPGTSDSWF
TRBV6-5 | ASSPPEGLMSEQY
TRBV20-1 | SASPRRGNYGYT
TRBV2 | ASIVGGGTDTQY
TRBV3-1/TRBV3-2 | ASSQVSSGVGVTDTQY
TRBV19 | ASSTLFRAEGDEQF
TRBV9 | ASSLSFRDTEAF
TRBV28 | ASSPHRGGGETQY
TRBV28 | ASSLHRGLGADTQY